The next 20 T cell receptor beta chains were all read from a single sample in a study of blood T cell repertoires in COVID-19. Profiled with immunoSEQ multiplex PCR; TCRdb holds only in-frame clones, not every one. The data contain some 160,000 clones, around 75% of them seen just once; the ten biggest clones take up around 14%. What was sequenced was peripheral blood. Receptor source: a woman of 80 years or more with acute or convalescent COVID-19.

The chain has TRBV12-5 and TRBJ2-1; 13 nucleotides line up with TRBD2. The germline V gene has CDR1 LGHNT and CDR2 FRNRAP. Germline trimming cut 1 base from V and 8 bases from J; bases unmatched to any gene: 8. The CDR3 is 17 residues long. The CDR3 protein is CASGLAPLAGGPYEQFF. The CDR3 coding sequence is TGTGCTAGTGGTTTGGCCCCACTAGCGGGGGGGCCCTATGAGCAGTTCTTC.

This chain connects TRBV3-1 (or the pseudogene TRBV3-2) to TRBJ2-3, with TRBD2 matching over 8 bases. This CDR3 is 18 amino acids long. CDR1 and CDR2 (germline): LGHDT, YNNKEL (reference sequence). J lost 3 bases, V lost 4 bases, and 15 bases had no gene match. In nucleotides, the CDR3 is TGTGCCAGCAGCCTCGCTGCGTGGGGCAGCGGGAGTACAGATACGCAGTATTTT. Its translation: CASSLAAWGSGSTDTQYF.

The rearrangement uses TRBV30 and TRBJ2-3; 9 bases line up with TRBD2. The CDR3 is 14 residues long. The germline CDR1 and CDR2 sequences are GTSNPN and SVGIG (reference sequence). The trim removed 2 bases at V and 0 bases at J, leaving 0 bases unmatched. CDR3 loop: CAWSTSGSTDTQYF. The CDR3 coding sequence is TGTGCCTGGAGTACTAGCGGGAGCACAGATACGCAGTATTTT.

This clone was counted a single time. The CDR3 region has the DNA TGTGCCAGCAGCGGAGGAAGGGCTAGCGGCTACCAAGAGACCCAGTACTTC. Its translation: CASSGGRASGYQETQYF. The gene calls are TRBV9 and TRBJ2-5, with 7 bases lining up with TRBD2. This CDR3 region has 17 residues. With 3 bases clipped from V and 0 bases from J, the junction kept 11 bases outside the gene matches. Germline lookup yields CDR1 SGDLS and CDR2 YYNGEE.

The chain recombines TRBV7-3 with TRBJ2-1; 8 bases match TRBD2. The V and J ends lost 5 bases and 6 bases, in that order; junction bases with no gene match: 12. The CDR3 contains 16 residues. Germline V gives CDR1 SGHTA, CDR2 FQGTGA. The DNA of the CDR3 is TGTGCCAGCAGCAAACTCGGGATGGCGGGAGGCAATGAGCAGTTCTTC. Translation gives CASSKLGMAGGNEQFF.

This clone showed up just once. The chain is built from TRBV2 and TRBJ2-1; 11 nucleotides line up with TRBD2. V was pared by 6 bases and J by 4 bases, with 5 bases of the junction left unmatched. This CDR3 is built from 15 residues. Germline lookup yields CDR1 SNHLY and CDR2 FYNNEI. This CDR3 is CASRTGLAEYNEQFF. The CDR3 DNA sequence: TGTGCCAGCAGGACGGGACTAGCGGAGTACAATGAGCAGTTCTTC.

The rearrangement uses TRBV6-5 and TRBJ2-2, with a weak D call TRBD2 (5 bases). This CDR3 spans 14 amino acids. V was trimmed by 6 bases and J by 2 bases, leaving 10 bases between them. Germline V CDR1 and CDR2: MNHEY, SVGAGI. The DNA of the CDR3 is TGTGCCAGCAGGCCACCGGGAAACACCGGGGAGCTGTTTTTT. Its protein product is CASRPPGNTGELFF.

The gene calls are TRBV6-5 and TRBJ1-6, with D uncertain. The length of the CDR3 is 16 residues. The V gene lost 3 bases and the J gene lost 9 bases, with 18 bases spanning the gap. Per the germline V gene, CDR1 is MNHEY and CDR2 is SVGAGI. CDR3 protein: CASSYSGDEIGSPLHF. The CDR3 nucleotides read TGTGCCAGCAGTTATAGCGGTGATGAGATAGGTTCACCCCTCCACTTT.

The V and J genes are TRBV28 and TRBJ1-1; 9 bases match TRBD1. This CDR3 comprises 15 residues. Germline CDR1 reads MDHEN; CDR2 reads SYDVKM. V lost 3 bases, J lost 5 bases, and 7 bases stayed unmatched. The CDR3 region has the DNA TGTGCCAGCAGTTTCCACCGGGACAGGGAAACTGAAGCTTTCTTT. Its protein is CASSFHRDRETEAFF.

The CDR3, as DNA: TGTGCCAGAAGCCCGAGACAGGGGGCCTTATCAGGATACGAGCAGTACTTC. Translating gives CARSPRQGALSGYEQYF. The V gene is TRBV5-3, the J gene TRBJ2-7; 10 positions agree with TRBD1. TRBV5-3 is labeled an ORF, and its function is uncertain. V trimming: 4 bases; J trimming: 4 bases; junction bases outside the gene matches: 14. The CDR3 is 17 amino acids.

In the case of this clone: This same CDR3 is encoded by further DNA sequences in the sample. The chain couples TRBV28 to TRBJ2-1; possible D gene TRBD2, 5 bases. The CDR3 is made up of 14 amino acids. The germline V gene encodes CDR1 MDHEN and CDR2 SYDVKM. V lost 5 bases to trimming and J lost 2 bases, with 10 bases between them. The CDR3, as DNA: TGTGCCAGCAGTCTCAGCGGAACCTACAATGAGCAGTTCTTC. This translates into CASSLSGTYNEQFF.

CDR3 in amino acids: CASSLARGLYEQYF. The CDR3 DNA sequence: TGTGCCAGCAGCTTAGCCAGGGGCCTCTACGAGCAGTACTTC. The rearrangement links TRBV7-2 to TRBJ2-7; D perhaps matches TRBD1 (6 bases). Trimming cost V 0 bases and J 3 bases, with 9 bases left between them. The CDR3 is 14 residues long. The germline CDR1 and CDR2 sequences are SGHTA and FQGNSA.

This chain links TRBV19 with TRBJ2-7; D remains unclear. The CDR3 totals 11 residues. Germline-derived CDR1 and CDR2 are LNHDA and SQIVND (reference sequence). The V end lost 3 bases, the J end lost 5 bases, and 5 bases lay between the germline ends. The CDR3 DNA reads as TGTGCCAGTAGTATGTTTAACGAGCAGTACTTC. Its translation is CASSMFNEQYF.

J is TRBJ2-1 and V is TRBV2; 10 positions match TRBD2. Germline values: CDR1 SNHLY, CDR2 FYNNEI. Trimming at V came to 6 bases and at J to 5 bases, leaving 7 bases not matched to a gene. The CDR3 has 15 residues. The CDR3 is CASRSQRGGNNEQFF. The CDR3 DNA reads TGTGCCAGCAGGTCACAGCGGGGGGGGAACAATGAGCAGTTCTTC.

The V gene is TRBV5-1, the J gene TRBJ1-1; D uncertain. The germline V gene has CDR1 SGHRS and CDR2 YFSETQ. Between the trimmed V and J ends, which lost 7 bases and 3 bases, there was a span of 19 bases. The CDR3 sequence is 15 residues long. The DNA of the CDR3 is TGCGCCAGCGGACCGTCTGCGAGGGTTGACACTGAAGCTTTCTTT. Protein product: CASGPSARVDTEAFF.

The chain joins TRBV27 to TRBJ1-2; tentatively, D is TRBD1 (5 bases). V was clipped by 3 bases and J by 4 bases, with 9 bases between them. The CDR3 has 13 amino acids. Germline lookup yields CDR1 MNHEY and CDR2 SMNVEV (reference sequence). The CDR3 sequence is CASSFNRLYGYTF. The CDR3 bases are TGTGCCAGCAGTTTTAACAGGCTCTATGGCTACACCTTC.

The rearrangement links TRBV11-2 to TRBJ1-1; 7 positions match TRBD1. The CDR3 runs 17 residues. J gave up 3 bases and V 5 bases, and 15 bases lay outside the gene matches. Germline CDR1 is SGHAT and CDR2 is FQNNGV. This CDR3 is CASSEPPGGFIYTEAFF. DNA of the CDR3: TGTGCCAGCAGCGAACCCCCAGGGGGGTTCATCTACACTGAAGCTTTCTTT.

CDR3 sequence reads: CASSPRQGLGNTEAFF. The CDR3 DNA is TGTGCCAGCAGCCCCCGACAGGGGTTGGGCAACACTGAAGCTTTCTTT. This sequence joins TRBV7-3 and TRBJ1-1; TRBD1 matches 8 bases. Germline CDR1 reads SGHTA; CDR2 reads FQGTGA. This CDR3 contains 16 residues. Trimming at V came to 5 bases and at J to 2 bases, leaving 10 bases not matched to a gene.

The chain carries TRBV12-3 or TRBV12-4 and TRBJ2-7; D not certain. Trimming took off 2 bases at V and 0 bases at J, with 5 bases between the two ends. This CDR3 has 13 amino acids. CDR3 sequence (DNA): TGTGCCAGCAGTTTACACAGCTCCTACGAGCAGTACTTC. Translation: CASSLHSSYEQYF.

The rearrangement links TRBV11-3 to TRBJ2-7; no clear D gene. The ends were cut back, 2 bases at V and 0 bases at J, with 8 bases in the middle. Germline V gene lookup returns CDR1 SGHNT and CDR2 YENEEA. The CDR3 contains 14 residues. CDR3: CASSLSRSSYEQYF. CDR3 DNA: TGTGCCAGCAGCTTATCTAGGAGCTCCTACGAGCAGTACTTC.